Listed below are T cell receptor beta chains from one sample, sequenced in a study of cytomegalovirus exposure and HLA in healthy donors. Here immunoSEQ multiplex PCR was the method, and the copy in TCRdb shows in-frame clones only, minus some. Seen here are about 140,000 clones, about 70% observed once, and the top ten hold 3.5% to 4%. The sequencing sample was made of PBMCs. Receptors originate from a man aged 18-30 years in good health and CMV-seronegative. CDR3s include the opening cysteine and the closing phenylalanine or tryptophan. D genes are given only for firm matches. Size values are once, few and many counts, or a class for expanded clones, and some rows have none.

length,size,V,J,D,CDR3,DNA
11,once,TRBV18,TRBJ2-4,-,CASSPEDIQYF,TGTGCCAGCTCACCGGAGGACATTCAGTACTTC
14,-,TRBV14,TRBJ1-1,-,CASSQEVSSTEAFF,TGTGCCAGCAGCCAAGAGGTATCTAGTACTGAAGCTTTCTTT
15,-,TRBV19,TRBJ1-2,-,CASSIPSQGLFGYTF,TGTGCCAGTAGTATTCCGTCGCAGGGTTTATTTGGCTACACCTTC
14,-,TRBV10-3,TRBJ1-1,-,CAISERQDDSEAFF,TGTGCCATCAGTGAGAGACAGGACGACTCTGAAGCTTTCTTT
13,-,TRBV27,TRBJ2-3,-,CASSLWWPDTQYF,TGTGCCAGCAGTTTATGGTGGCCAGATACGCAGTATTTT
16,-,TRBV7-9,TRBJ2-7,TRBD2,CASTTGGAGETYEQYF,TGTGCCAGCACCACCGGTGGGGCGGGAGAGACCTACGAGCAGTACTTC
12,-,TRBV30,TRBJ2-7,-,CAWSGGAYEQYF,TGTGCCTGGAGCGGAGGGGCCTACGAGCAGTACTTC
15,many,TRBV6-5,TRBJ2-7,-,CASRQNAGNSYEQYF,TGTGCCAGCAGACAGAACGCGGGAAACTCCTACGAGCAGTACTTC
16,-,TRBV6-1,TRBJ2-1,TRBD1,CASSGGEGATDNEQFF,TGTGCCAGCAGTGGGGGAGAGGGGGCGACTGACAATGAGCAGTTCTTC
15,once,TRBV7-2,TRBJ2-7,TRBD1,CASSSQGTGGYEQYF,TGTGCCAGCAGCTCCCAGGGGACAGGGGGCTACGAGCAGTACTTC
14,-,TRBV5-1,TRBJ1-2,TRBD1,CASSEFSTGYGYTF,TGCGCCAGCAGCGAATTTTCGACAGGGTATGGCTACACCTTC
16,-,TRBV5-4,TRBJ2-3,-,CASSLGQLRYTDTQYF,TGTGCCAGCAGCTTGGGACAACTTAGGTACACAGATACGCAGTATTTT
13,-,TRBV27,TRBJ1-2,-,CASSLRGGYGYTF,TGTGCCAGCAGTTTACGGGGGGGCTATGGCTACACCTTC
14,-,TRBV7-9,TRBJ2-7,TRBD1,CASSLTGVKFEQYF,TGTGCCAGCAGCTTGACAGGGGTGAAGTTCGAGCAGTACTTC
14,-,TRBV6-5,TRBJ1-1,-,CASSYDQDYTEAFF,TGTGCCAGCAGTTACGATCAGGACTACACTGAAGCTTTCTTT
18,-,TRBV2,TRBJ1-4,-,CASSRPKIRRVNNEKLFF,TGTGCCAGCTCCAGACCCAAAATCCGACGGGTAAATAATGAAAAACTGTTTTTT
15,few,TRBV6-1,TRBJ1-2,-,CASSEAFSNYDGYTF,TGTGCCAGCAGTGAAGCGTTTTCCAACTATGATGGCTACACCTTC
13,-,TRBV5-1,TRBJ1-1,-,CASSWTAEDLGFF,TGCGCCAGCAGCTGGACGGCGGAGGATTTAGGTTTCTTT
15,-,TRBV28,TRBJ1-1,TRBD1,CASSYRARTGAKAFF,TGTGCCAGCAGTTATAGGGCCCGGACAGGGGCAAAAGCTTTCTTT
13,-,TRBV5-1,TRBJ2-1,-,CASSLTPLDQQFF,TGCGCCAGCAGCTTGACCCCATTAGATCAGCAGTTCTTC
14,-,TRBV7-9,TRBJ2-1,-,CASRGGTAYNEQFF,TGTGCCAGCAGAGGCGGGACAGCCTACAATGAGCAGTTCTTC
14,-,TRBV6-1,TRBJ2-7,-,CASSEEVYSYEQYF,TGTGCCAGCAGTGAAGAGGTATACAGCTACGAGCAGTACTTC
15,-,TRBV19,TRBJ1-5,-,CASRGLDTRNQPQHF,TGTGCCAGTAGGGGGCTGGACACCCGCAATCAGCCCCAGCATTTT
16,-,TRBV30,TRBJ2-7,-,CAWIGVGNPTSYEQYF,TGTGCCTGGATAGGGGTGGGGAACCCCACCTCCTACGAGCAGTACTTC
16,-,TRBV10-3,TRBJ2-3,TRBD1,CAISRTSTGTADTQYF,TGTGCCATCAGCCGTACATCGACTGGGACAGCAGATACGCAGTATTTT
18,-,TRBV9,TRBJ1-2,-,CASSARSGQTEANYGYTF,TGTGCCAGCAGCGCAAGATCAGGACAGACCGAAGCTAACTATGGCTACACCTTC
15,once,TRBV19,TRBJ2-2,-,CASSIKENLIGELFF,TGTGCCAGTAGTATAAAGGAGAACCTAATCGGGGAGCTGTTTTTT
14,-,TRBV4-1,TRBJ1-1,-,CASSQELMNTEAFF,TGCGCCAGCAGCCAAGAGCTAATGAACACTGAAGCTTTCTTT
12,-,TRBV7-2,TRBJ1-5,-,CASSRDQGPQHF,TGTGCCAGCAGCCGAGATCAGGGTCCCCAGCATTTT
15,-,TRBV18,TRBJ2-7,-,CASSLSVGQGHEQYF,TGTGCCAGCTCACTATCAGTGGGTCAGGGGCACGAGCAGTACTTC
15,-,TRBV2,TRBJ2-6,-,CASSFRGTGANVLTF,TGTGCCAGCAGTTTTCGGGGAACTGGGGCCAACGTCCTGACTTTC
13,-,TRBV7-9,TRBJ2-5,-,CASTPDRRETQYF,TGTGCCAGCACCCCCGACAGACGAGAGACCCAGTACTTC
15,-,TRBV27,TRBJ1-2,-,CASSLYPGRSYGYTF,TGTGCCAGCAGTTTATATCCAGGGAGGAGTTATGGCTACACCTTC
15,-,TRBV6-5,TRBJ2-1,TRBD2,CASSGLAGVVNEQFF,TGTGCCAGCAGTGGATTAGCGGGAGTAGTTAATGAGCAGTTCTTC
14,-,TRBV5-5,TRBJ2-5,-,CASSLSGIQETQYF,TGTGCCAGCAGCTTATCAGGGATCCAAGAGACCCAGTACTTC
14,-,TRBV6-4,TRBJ2-1,TRBD2,CASSEAGGPNEQFF,TGTGCCAGCAGTGAAGCGGGAGGTCCAAATGAGCAGTTCTTC
15,-,TRBV7-9,TRBJ1-3,-,CASSLEWGFGNTIYF,TGTGCCAGCAGCTTAGAGTGGGGCTTTGGAAACACCATATATTTT
12,-,TRBV29-1,TRBJ2-7,TRBD1,CSVAGDSYEQYF,TGCAGCGTTGCAGGGGACAGCTACGAGCAGTACTTC
17,once,TRBV10-3,TRBJ1-1,-,CAISGIYPGGFETEAFF,TGTGCCATCAGTGGGATTTATCCGGGGGGCTTCGAGACTGAAGCTTTCTTT
15,few,TRBV21-1,TRBJ2-7,-,CASSPRQGESYEQYF,TGTGCCAGCAGCCCGCGACAGGGGGAGTCCTACGAGCAGTACTTC
14,-,TRBV15,TRBJ1-6,-,CATSSRAYNSPLHF,TGTGCCACCAGCAGCAGGGCCTATAATTCACCCCTCCACTTT
19,-,TRBV27,TRBJ2-7,TRBD2,CASSSLLLGLAGVEYEQYF,TGTGCCAGCAGTTCCCTATTACTGGGACTAGCGGGAGTTGAGTACGAGCAGTACTTC
13,-,TRBV2,TRBJ1-4,-,CASSVEGNEKLFF,TGTGCCAGCAGTGTTGAGGGAAATGAAAAACTGTTTTTT
14,-,TRBV6-1,TRBJ1-5,-,CASSQSGGNQPQHF,TGTGCCAGCAGCCAGTCGGGGGGCAATCAGCCCCAGCATTTT
14,-,TRBV7-2,TRBJ2-3,-,CASSPETHTDTQYF,TGTGCCAGCAGCCCAGAGACACACACAGATACGCAGTATTTT
14,once,TRBV15,TRBJ2-5,-,CATSRDVGAREQYF,TGTGCCACCAGCAGAGATGTGGGGGCGCGAGAGCAGTACTTC
17,-,TRBV6-4,TRBJ2-6,-,CASSDSAGAGGANVLTF,TGTGCCAGCAGTGACTCTGCAGGGGCGGGTGGGGCCAACGTCCTGACTTTC
13,-,TRBV30,TRBJ1-4,TRBD1,CAWNRGVGEKLFF,TGTGCCTGGAACAGGGGGGTGGGTGAAAAACTGTTTTTT
13,few,TRBV29-1,TRBJ1-5,TRBD1,CSVRQGRNQPQHF,TGCAGCGTACGACAGGGGCGAAATCAGCCCCAGCATTTT
16,many,TRBV6-1,TRBJ2-7,TRBD1,CASSETYGTGTYEQYF,TGTGCCAGCAGTGAGACGTACGGGACAGGCACCTACGAGCAGTACTTC
15,-,TRBV5-1,TRBJ1-1,-,CASSPGDGPWTEAFF,TGCGCCAGCAGCCCAGGGGACGGCCCGTGGACCGAAGCTTTCTTT
16,-,TRBV5-6,TRBJ1-6,TRBD1,CASSPAGTGFNSPLHF,TGTGCCAGCAGCCCCGCCGGGACAGGGTTTAATTCACCCCTCCACTTT
14,-,TRBV2,TRBJ2-1,TRBD2,CASGGTSAYNEQFF,TGTGCCAGCGGGGGGACTAGCGCCTACAATGAGCAGTTCTTC